The source of this T cell receptor beta chain is a study of shared clonotypes between healthy human individuals. General study findings and limits: Clonotype sharing among donors, it was expected, would be affected by sequencing depth. For naive CD4 cells, approximately 4.7% of clonotypes were shared across a handful of donors. As a rule, naive subsets had a larger estimated richness than memory subsets.

The test was conducted at deep level. Measured with immunoSEQ multiplex PCR; TCRdb has only the in-frame clones, and not every one. The table includes around 300,000 clones, over 75% detected once. About this clone: What it binds is unknown.

Trimming took off 6 bases at V and 7 bases at J, with 15 bases between the two ends. Germline values: CDR1 MNHEY, CDR2 SVGAGI. This CDR3 region has 13 residues. The chain employs TRBV6-5 and TRBJ1-2, with D possibly matching TRBD1 (5 bases). This receptor was identified in a man aged 18 to 30 in good health. Input material: memory CD8+ T cells sorted from blood. Subset defined: CD45RO+ cells pooled with CCR7-negative TemRA cells. The CDR3 DNA is TGTGCCAGCAGCGCCTCCCCGGGGGTTGGCTACACCTTC. It is translated as CASSASPGVGYTF.